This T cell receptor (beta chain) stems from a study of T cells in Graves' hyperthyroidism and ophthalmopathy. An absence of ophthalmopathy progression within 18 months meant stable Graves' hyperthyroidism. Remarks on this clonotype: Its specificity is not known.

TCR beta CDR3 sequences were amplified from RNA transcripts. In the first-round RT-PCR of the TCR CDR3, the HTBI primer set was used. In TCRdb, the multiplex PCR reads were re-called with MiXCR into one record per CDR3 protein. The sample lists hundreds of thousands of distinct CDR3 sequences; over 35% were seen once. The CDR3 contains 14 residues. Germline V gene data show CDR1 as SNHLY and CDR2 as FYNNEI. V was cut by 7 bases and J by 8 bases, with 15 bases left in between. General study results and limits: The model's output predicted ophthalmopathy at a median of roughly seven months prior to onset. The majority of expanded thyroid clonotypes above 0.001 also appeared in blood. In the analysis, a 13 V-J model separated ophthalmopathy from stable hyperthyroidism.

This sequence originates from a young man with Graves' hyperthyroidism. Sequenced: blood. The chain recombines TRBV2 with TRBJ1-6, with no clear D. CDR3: CASKWGIGDSPLHF. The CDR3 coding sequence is TGTGCCAGCAAATGGGGTATTGGGGATTCACCCCTCCACTTT.